Listed below are T cell receptor beta chains from one sample, sequenced in a study of blood T cells in healthy people across ages. TCRdb itself ran the 5' RACE reads through MiXCR, one entry per CDR3 protein. The sample carries just over 1 million distinct CDR3 sequences, 45% recorded once. Sequencing was carried out using blood. All receptors derive from a woman in her sixties in good health. The CDR3 runs from the conserved cysteine through the conserved F or W. The D gene is left open where the match is weak. Part of the rows lack a size; the others show once, few, many or a class for expanded clones.

TRBJ2-3 NA TRBV11-2 NA TGTGCCAGCAGCTTACAGAGGAGCGCAGATACGCAGTATTTT CASSLQRSADTQYF
TRBJ2-5 NA TRBV14 NA TGTGCCAGCAGCCAAGATGTCCCAGGGATCCTTTGGGACTCCCAAGAGACCCAGTACTTC CASSQDVPGILWDSQETQYF
TRBJ2-5 NA TRBV27 NA TGTGCCAGCAGCTTCATCTGGGACACCGAAGAGACCCAGTACTTC CASSFIWDTEETQYF
TRBJ2-3 TRBD2 TRBV4-2 NA TGTGCCAGCAGCCAAATATCTGGACTAGCTAAAGATACGCAGTATTTT CASSQISGLAKDTQYF
TRBJ2-7 NA TRBV11-2 NA TGTGCCAGCAGCCCTCATGGGGACGAGCAGTACTTC CASSPHGDEQYF
TRBJ1-2 TRBD1 TRBV28 NA TGTGCCAGCAGTTCCTCAGCCGGGACAGGGAACTATGGCTACACCTTC CASSSSAGTGNYGYTF
TRBJ2-7 TRBD2 TRBV5-4 few TGTGCCAGCCGCCCGGGGGGATCGGGGTCCTACGAGCAGTACTTC CASRPGGSGSYEQYF
TRBJ2-6 NA TRBV11-2 NA TGTGCCAGCAGCCCAAGGACATTTGGGGCCAACGTCCTGACTTTC CASSPRTFGANVLTF
TRBJ2-7 NA TRBV12-3/TRBV12-4 NA TGTGCCGGCACCAAAGGGGAGGTCAATGAGCAGTACTTC CAGTKGEVNEQYF
TRBJ2-3 TRBD2 TRBV7-8 NA TGTGCCAGCAGCCGACTAGCGGGACCCGGAGATACGCAGTATTTT CASSRLAGPGDTQYF
TRBJ2-4 TRBD2 TRBV28 NA TGTGCCAGCAGTTGTCAGAGAAGGGGAGGGCAGTACTTC CASSCQRRGGQYF
TRBJ1-1 NA TRBV21-1 NA TGTGCCAGCAGCAAACGAAAGATCCAGGGAATCACTGAAGCTTTCTTT CASSKRKIQGITEAFF
TRBJ2-1 NA TRBV6-4 NA TGTGCCAGCGGAGAGCCCCACCGGGACTTAAATGACAATGAGCAGTTCTTC CASGEPHRDLNDNEQFF
TRBJ2-1 TRBD2 TRBV5-1 NA TGCGCCAGCAGCTTGGCCGGAGCGGGAGGGCCCAATGAGCAGTTCTTC CASSLAGAGGPNEQFF
TRBJ2-1 NA TRBV27 few TGTGCCAGCAACGAGGGCAATGAGCAGTTCTTC CASNEGNEQFF
TRBJ2-5 NA TRBV7-2 many TGTGCCAGCAGCTTATTCGAGACCCAGTACTTC CASSLFETQYF
TRBJ1-1 NA TRBV6-5 NA TGTGCCAGCAGCAACCAGGTCTTGAACACTGAAGCTTTCTTT CASSNQVLNTEAFF
TRBJ2-7 NA TRBV18 NA TGTGCCAGCTCACCTACCCCAGGGGTCTACGAGCAGTACTTC CASSPTPGVYEQYF
TRBJ2-5 NA TRBV13 NA TGTGCCAGCAGCTTAGGCGGCTCGAGCGGACCTCGGGAGACCCAGTACTTC CASSLGGSSGPRETQYF
TRBJ2-1 NA TRBV12-3/TRBV12-4 few TGTGCCAGCAGTCTCCGGGACTGGGGGAACAATGAGCAGTTCTTC CASSLRDWGNNEQFF
TRBJ2-5 NA TRBV28 NA TGTGCCAGCAACAGGGAAGAGACCCAGTACTTC CASNREETQYF
TRBJ2-3 NA TRBV27 NA TGTGCCAGCAGTACACTACTAGCTAATACGCAGTATTTT CASSTLLANTQYF
TRBJ2-4 NA TRBV7-8 NA TGTGCCAGCAGCAAACCCGGGACAGCCAAAAACATTCAGTACTTC CASSKPGTAKNIQYF
TRBJ1-5 NA TRBV12-3/TRBV12-4 NA TGTGCCAGCAGTCCCGGACTTAGCAATCAGCCCCAGCATTTT CASSPGLSNQPQHF
TRBJ2-3 NA TRBV2 NA TGTGCCAGCCCCTCAGGCCATTCCACGAGCACAGATACGCAGTATTTT CASPSGHSTSTDTQYF
TRBJ2-1 TRBD2 TRBV10-2 many TGCGCCAGCACACGGCTAGCGGGAGTCTATGAGCAGTTCTTC CASTRLAGVYEQFF
TRBJ2-5 TRBD2 TRBV30 NA TGTGCCTGGAGTCCTGGACATAGGACTAGCGGGAGCGGGAAGACCCAGTACTTC CAWSPGHRTSGSGKTQYF
TRBJ2-3 NA TRBV27 NA TGTGCCAGCACCGATAGCACAGATACGCAGTATTTT CASTDSTDTQYF
TRBJ2-3 NA TRBV6-6 NA TGTGCCAGCAGTATTAGTTTGGGGTCAGATACGCAGTATTTT CASSISLGSDTQYF
TRBJ2-1 TRBD1 TRBV20-1 few TGCAGTGCTTTGGACAGGGAAGGTATTTCAGGACGCGAGCAGTTCTTC CSALDREGISGREQFF